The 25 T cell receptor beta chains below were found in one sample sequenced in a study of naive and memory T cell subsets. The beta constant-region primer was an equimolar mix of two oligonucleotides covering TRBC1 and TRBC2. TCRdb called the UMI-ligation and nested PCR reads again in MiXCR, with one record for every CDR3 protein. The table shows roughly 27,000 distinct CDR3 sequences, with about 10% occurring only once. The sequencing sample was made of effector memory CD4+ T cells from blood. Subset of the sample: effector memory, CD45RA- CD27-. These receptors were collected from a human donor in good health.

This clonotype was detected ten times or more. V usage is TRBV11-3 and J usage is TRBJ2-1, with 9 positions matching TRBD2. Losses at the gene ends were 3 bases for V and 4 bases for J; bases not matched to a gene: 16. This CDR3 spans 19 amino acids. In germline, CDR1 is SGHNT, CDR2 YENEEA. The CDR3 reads CASSFSDPLGGREYNEQFF. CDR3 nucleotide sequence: TGTGCCAGCAGCTTCAGTGATCCACTTGGCGGGAGGGAGTACAATGAGCAGTTCTTC.

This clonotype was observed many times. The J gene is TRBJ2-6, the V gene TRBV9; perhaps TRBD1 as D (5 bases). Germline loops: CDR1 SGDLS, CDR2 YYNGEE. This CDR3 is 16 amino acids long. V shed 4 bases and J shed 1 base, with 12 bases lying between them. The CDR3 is CASSPRSGSGANVLTF. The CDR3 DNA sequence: TGTGCCAGCAGCCCGAGGTCAGGGTCTGGGGCCAACGTCCTGACTTTC.

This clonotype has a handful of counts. This chain's CDR3 is CASSPRPSGDTGELFF. The CDR3 nucleotides are TGTGCCAGCAGCCCCCGTCCTAGCGGAGACACCGGGGAGCTGTTTTTT. This chain connects TRBV9 to TRBJ2-2; 7 bases align to TRBD2. The CDR3 is made up of 16 amino acids. V lost 4 bases and J lost 3; bases outside the gene matches: 9. CDR1 and CDR2 from the germline V gene are SGDLS and YYNGEE.

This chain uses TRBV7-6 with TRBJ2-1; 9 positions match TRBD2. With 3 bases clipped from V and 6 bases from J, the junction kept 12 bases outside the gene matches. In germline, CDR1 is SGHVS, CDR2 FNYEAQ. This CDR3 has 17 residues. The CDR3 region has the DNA TGTGCCAGCAGCTTGGTGGGCCCCCCTAGCGGGGTCAATGAGCAGTTCTTC. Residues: CASSLVGPPSGVNEQFF.

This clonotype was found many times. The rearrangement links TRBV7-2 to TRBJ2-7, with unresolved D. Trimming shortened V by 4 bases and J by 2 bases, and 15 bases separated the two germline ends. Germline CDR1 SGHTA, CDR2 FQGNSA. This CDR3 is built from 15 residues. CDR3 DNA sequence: TGTGCCAGCAGCTATATGAGTGGGAAGGCCTACGAGCAGTACTTC. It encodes CASSYMSGKAYEQYF.

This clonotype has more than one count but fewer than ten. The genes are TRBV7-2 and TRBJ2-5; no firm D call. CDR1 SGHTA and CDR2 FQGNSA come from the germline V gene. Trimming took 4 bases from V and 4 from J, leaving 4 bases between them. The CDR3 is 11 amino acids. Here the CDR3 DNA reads TGTGCCAGCAGCTACTCAGAGACCCAGTACTTC. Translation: CASSYSETQYF.

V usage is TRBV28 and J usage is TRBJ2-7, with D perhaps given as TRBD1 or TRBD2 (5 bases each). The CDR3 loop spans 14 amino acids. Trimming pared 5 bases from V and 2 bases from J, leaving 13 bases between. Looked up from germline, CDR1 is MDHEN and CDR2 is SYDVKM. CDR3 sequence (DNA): TGTGCCAGCAGTCCAGGGACCGAGACCTACGAGCAGTACTTC. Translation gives CASSPGTETYEQYF.

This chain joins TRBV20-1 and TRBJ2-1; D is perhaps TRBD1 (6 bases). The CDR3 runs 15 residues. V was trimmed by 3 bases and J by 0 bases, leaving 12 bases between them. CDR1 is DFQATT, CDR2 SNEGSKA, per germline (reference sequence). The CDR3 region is CSARSDRSSYNEQFF. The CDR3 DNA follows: TGCAGTGCTAGGTCGGACAGAAGCTCCTACAATGAGCAGTTCTTC.

The CDR3 sequence is CASSSKSTGSEAFF. CDR3 bases: TGTGCCAGCAGTTCAAAATCGACGGGGTCTGAAGCTTTCTTT. This chain uses TRBV2 with TRBJ1-1; D uncertain. The CDR3 spans 14 residues. Per germline, CDR1 SNHLY and CDR2 FYNNEI. With 5 bases removed from V and 6 bases from J, the gap between germline ends came to 16 bases.

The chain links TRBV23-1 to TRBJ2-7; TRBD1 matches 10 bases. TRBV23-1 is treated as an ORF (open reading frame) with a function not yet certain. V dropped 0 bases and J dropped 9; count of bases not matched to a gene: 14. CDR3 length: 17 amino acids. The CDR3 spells CASSQSIETGGTYGQYF. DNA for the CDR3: TGCGCCAGCAGTCAATCGATCGAGACAGGGGGCACTTATGGGCAGTACTTC.

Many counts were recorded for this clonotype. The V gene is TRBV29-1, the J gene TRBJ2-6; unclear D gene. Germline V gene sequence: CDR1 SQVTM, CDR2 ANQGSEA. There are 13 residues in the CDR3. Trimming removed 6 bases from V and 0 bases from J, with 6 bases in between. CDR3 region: CSVGRSGANVLTF. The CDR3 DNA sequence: TGCAGCGTCGGACGCTCTGGGGCCAACGTCCTGACTTTC.

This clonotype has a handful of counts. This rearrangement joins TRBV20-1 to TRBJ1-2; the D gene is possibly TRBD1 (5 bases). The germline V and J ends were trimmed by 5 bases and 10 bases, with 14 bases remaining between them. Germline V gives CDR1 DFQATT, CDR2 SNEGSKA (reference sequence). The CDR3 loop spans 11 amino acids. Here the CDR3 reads CSAPHRRDYTF. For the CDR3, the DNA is TGCAGTGCTCCCCACAGGAGAGACTACACCTTC.

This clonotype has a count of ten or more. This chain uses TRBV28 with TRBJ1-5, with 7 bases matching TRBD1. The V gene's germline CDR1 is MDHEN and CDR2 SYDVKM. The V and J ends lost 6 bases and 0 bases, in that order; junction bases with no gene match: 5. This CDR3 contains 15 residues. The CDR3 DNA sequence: TGTGCCAGCAGGAAGGACAGGCATAGCAATCAGCCCCAGCATTTT. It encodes CASRKDRHSNQPQHF. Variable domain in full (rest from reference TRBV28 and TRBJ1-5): DVKVTQSSRYLVKRTGEKVFLECVQDMDHENMFWYRQDPGLGLRLIYFSYDVKMKEKGDIPEGYSVSREKKERFSLILESASTNQTSMYLCASRKDRHSNQPQHFGDGTRLSIL.

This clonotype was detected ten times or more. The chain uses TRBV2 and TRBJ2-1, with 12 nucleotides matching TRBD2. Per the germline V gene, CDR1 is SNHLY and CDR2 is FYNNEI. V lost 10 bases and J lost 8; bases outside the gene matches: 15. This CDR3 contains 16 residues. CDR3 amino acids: CATAGVASGRGDEQFF. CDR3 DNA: TGTGCCACCGCGGGGGTCGCTAGCGGGAGGGGTGATGAGCAGTTCTTC.

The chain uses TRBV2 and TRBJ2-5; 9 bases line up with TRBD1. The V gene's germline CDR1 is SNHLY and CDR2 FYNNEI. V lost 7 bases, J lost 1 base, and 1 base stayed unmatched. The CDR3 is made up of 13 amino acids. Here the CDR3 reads CASMDRGQETQYF. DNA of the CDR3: TGTGCCAGCATGGACAGGGGCCAAGAGACCCAGTACTTC.

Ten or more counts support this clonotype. The CDR3 DNA sequence: TGCAGCGTTGGGTTGGCCACCTCCCCTTCCTACGAGCAGTACTTC. Amino acid sequence: CSVGLATSPSYEQYF. The rearrangement joins TRBV29-1 to TRBJ2-7; D uncertain. The CDR3 is made up of 15 amino acids. Germline values: CDR1 SQVTM, CDR2 ANQGSEA. V was shortened by 4 bases and J by 1 base, with 17 bases between the two germline ends.

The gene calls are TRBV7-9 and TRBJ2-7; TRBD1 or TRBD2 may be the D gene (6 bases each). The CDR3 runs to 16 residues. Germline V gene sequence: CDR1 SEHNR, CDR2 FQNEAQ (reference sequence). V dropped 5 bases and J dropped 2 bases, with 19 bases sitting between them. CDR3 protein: CASSQTRTATTYEQYF. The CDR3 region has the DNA TGTGCCAGCAGCCAGACTAGGACAGCAACAACCTACGAGCAGTACTTC.

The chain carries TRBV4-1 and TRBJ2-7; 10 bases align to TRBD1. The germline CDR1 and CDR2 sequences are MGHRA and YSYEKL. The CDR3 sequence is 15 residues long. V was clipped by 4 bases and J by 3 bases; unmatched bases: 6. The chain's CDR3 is CASSRGTGVGYEQYF. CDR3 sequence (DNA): TGCGCCAGCAGCCGCGGGACAGGGGTAGGCTACGAGCAGTACTTC.

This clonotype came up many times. The CDR3 reads CASSPRAGGTEAFF. In DNA, the CDR3 is TGTGCCAGCAGCCCCAGGGCAGGGGGAACTGAAGCTTTCTTT. The V call is TRBV7-2, the J call TRBJ1-1; 7 nucleotides match TRBD1. This CDR3 region has 14 residues. The V gene end was trimmed by 5 bases and the J gene end by 5 bases; junction bases not matched to a gene: 8. Germline-derived CDR1 and CDR2 are SGHTA and FQGNSA.

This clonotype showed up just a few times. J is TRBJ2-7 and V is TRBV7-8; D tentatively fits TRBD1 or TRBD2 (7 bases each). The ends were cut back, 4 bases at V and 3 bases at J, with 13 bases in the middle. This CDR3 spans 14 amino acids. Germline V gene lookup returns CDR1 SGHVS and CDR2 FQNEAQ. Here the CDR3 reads CASSWGGDSYEQYF. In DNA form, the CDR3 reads TGTGCCAGCAGCTGGGGGGGGGACAGCTACGAGCAGTACTTC.

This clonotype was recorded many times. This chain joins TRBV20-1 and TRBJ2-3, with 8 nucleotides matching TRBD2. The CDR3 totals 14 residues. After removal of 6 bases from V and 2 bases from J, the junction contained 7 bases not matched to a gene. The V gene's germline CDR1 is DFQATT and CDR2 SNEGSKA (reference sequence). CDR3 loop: CSAVAGRLTDTQYF. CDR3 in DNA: TGCAGTGCCGTAGCGGGAAGGCTCACAGATACGCAGTATTTT.

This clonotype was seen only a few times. CDR3 in amino acids: CASSPHRDGAYGYTF. For the CDR3, the DNA is TGTGCCAGCAGTCCTCACAGGGATGGGGCCTATGGCTACACCTTC. The chain is built from TRBV28 and TRBJ1-2, with D tentatively TRBD1 (6 bases). Germline CDR1 reads MDHEN; CDR2 reads SYDVKM. V lost 5 bases to trimming and J lost 4 bases, with 17 bases between them. This CDR3 contains 15 residues.

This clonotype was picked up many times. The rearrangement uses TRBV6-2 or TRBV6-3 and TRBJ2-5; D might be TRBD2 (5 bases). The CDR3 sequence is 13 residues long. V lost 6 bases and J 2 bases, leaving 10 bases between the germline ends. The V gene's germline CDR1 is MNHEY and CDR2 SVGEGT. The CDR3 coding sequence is TGTGCCAGCAGAGGGAGACTACAAGAGACCCAGTACTTC. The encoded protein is CASRGRLQETQYF.

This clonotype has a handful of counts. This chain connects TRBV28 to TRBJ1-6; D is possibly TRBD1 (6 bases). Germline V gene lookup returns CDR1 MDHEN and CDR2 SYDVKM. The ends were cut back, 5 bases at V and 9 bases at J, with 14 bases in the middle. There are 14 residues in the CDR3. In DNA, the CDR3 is TGTGCCAGCAGTCGGGGGGGGGCTGGTTCACCCCTCCACTTT. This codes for CASSRGGAGSPLHF. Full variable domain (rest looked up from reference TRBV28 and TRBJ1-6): DVKVTQSSRYLVKRTGEKVFLECVQDMDHENMFWYRQDPGLGLRLIYFSYDVKMKEKGDIPEGYSVSREKKERFSLILESASTNQTSMYLCASSRGGAGSPLHFGNGTRLTVT.

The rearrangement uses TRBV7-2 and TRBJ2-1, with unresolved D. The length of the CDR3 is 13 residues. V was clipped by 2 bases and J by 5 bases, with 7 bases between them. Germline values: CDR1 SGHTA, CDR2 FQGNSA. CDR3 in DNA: TGTGCCAGCAGCTTATCCAGTAACAATGAGCAGTTCTTC. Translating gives CASSLSSNNEQFF. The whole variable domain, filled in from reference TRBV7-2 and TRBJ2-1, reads GAGVSQSPSNKVTEKGKDVELRCDPISGHTALYWYRQSLGQGLEFLIYFQGNSAPDKSGLPSDRFSAERTGGSVSTLTIQRTQQEDSAVYLCASSLSSNNEQFFGPGTRLTVL.